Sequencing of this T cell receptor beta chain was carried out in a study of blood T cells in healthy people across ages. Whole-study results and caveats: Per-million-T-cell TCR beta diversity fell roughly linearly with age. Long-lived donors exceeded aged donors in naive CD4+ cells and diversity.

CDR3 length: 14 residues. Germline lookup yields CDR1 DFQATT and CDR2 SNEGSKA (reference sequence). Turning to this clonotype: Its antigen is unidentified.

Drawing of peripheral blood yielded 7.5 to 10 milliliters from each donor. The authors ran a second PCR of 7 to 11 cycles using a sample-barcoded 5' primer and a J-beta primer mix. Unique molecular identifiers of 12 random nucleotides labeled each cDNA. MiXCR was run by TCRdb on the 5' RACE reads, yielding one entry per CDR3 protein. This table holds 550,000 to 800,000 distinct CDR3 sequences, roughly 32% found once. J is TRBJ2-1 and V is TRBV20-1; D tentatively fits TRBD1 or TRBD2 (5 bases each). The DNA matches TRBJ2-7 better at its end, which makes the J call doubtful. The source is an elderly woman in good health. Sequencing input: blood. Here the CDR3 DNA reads TGCAGTGCTAGAGATCCGGGACGGTACAATGAGCAGTACTTC. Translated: CSARDPGRYNEQYF.